The clone carrying this T cell receptor (beta chain) was detected only a few times. Its antigen is as yet unknown. PCR was performed using 60 Vbeta and 13 Jbeta primers. Sequencing was performed with immunoSEQ multiplex PCR; in TCRdb, only in-frame clones are kept and a portion is missing. This table holds around 120,000 clones, around three quarters found once. The CDR3 consists of 13 residues. V gave up 5 bases and J gave up 4 bases, with 12 bases separating them. CDR1 is SGHRS, CDR2 YFSETQ, per germline. The data are from a study of cytomegalovirus exposure and HLA in healthy donors. Study in general: Among roughly 190 million T cells, an earlier analysis found 90 million to 130 million unique TCR beta sequences. Overall study findings and caveats: Researchers reported in a later analysis that a missense DCLRE1C variant was tied to TCR beta V- and J-gene trimming.

What was sequenced was PBMCs. The TCR sequence derives from a woman aged 45-60 years in good health and CMV-seronegative. The rearrangement joins TRBV5-1 to TRBJ2-5; D may be TRBD2 (6 bases). DNA of the CDR3: TGCGCCAGCAGTGGGGGGTCGCGAGAGACCCAGTACTTC. It codes for CASSGGSRETQYF.